These 18 T cell receptor beta chains came from one sample sequenced in a study of shared clonotypes between healthy human individuals. The protocol was immunoSEQ multiplex PCR, while the TCRdb copy is restricted to in-frame clones and leaves out a portion. The data hold 600,000 to 750,000 clones, with roughly two thirds observed a single time. Material: memory CD4+ T cells sorted from blood. Subset given: CD45RA-negative fraction. These receptors all stem from a woman aged 25-40 years in good health.

The chain employs TRBV10-3 and TRBJ1-5; 11 bases are shared with TRBD1. The CDR3 covers 15 residues. The germline CDR1 and CDR2 sequences are ENHRY and SYGVKD. J was trimmed by 6 bases and V by 2 bases; bases with no gene match: 3. The CDR3 here is CAISEGQGAAQPQHF. CDR3 bases: TGTGCCATCAGTGAGGGACAGGGGGCGGCTCAGCCCCAGCATTTT.

Of note for this clone: The junction differs from germline at one of its ends, possibly a read error. J is TRBJ1-2 and V is TRBV28, with 7 nucleotides matching TRBD1. CDR3 length: 16 residues. Germline CDR1 and CDR2: MDHEN and SYDVKM. The CDR3 DNA reads as TGCGCCCTCGGGCCCAAAACAGGGGCCCGTGGATATGGCTACACCTTC. Its translation is CALGPKTGARGYGYTF.

J is TRBJ1-1 and V is TRBV25-1; a possible D gene is TRBD1 (5 bases). The CDR3 is 13 residues long. Trimming shortened V by 3 bases and J by 0 bases, and 5 bases separated the two germline ends. Germline values: CDR1 MGHDK, CDR2 SYGVNS. CDR3 coding DNA: TGTGCCAGCAGTGAGACAGTGAACACTGAAGCTTTCTTT. Its translation: CASSETVNTEAFF.

This clone was counted between two and nine times. The gene calls are TRBV28 and TRBJ1-1; unclear D gene. The CDR3 has 17 residues. CDR1 is MDHEN, CDR2 SYDVKM, per germline. Trimming cost V 5 bases and J 0 bases, with 19 bases left between them. The CDR3 sequence is CASSRIRLKEMNTEAFF. The CDR3 nucleotides are TGTGCCAGCAGTCGCATCAGACTCAAAGAAATGAACACTGAAGCTTTCTTT. Combining the CDR3 with reference TRBV28 and TRBJ1-1 gives the whole variable domain DVKVTQSSRYLVKRTGEKVFLECVQDMDHENMFWYRQDPGLGLRLIYFSYDVKMKEKGDIPEGYSVSREKKERFSLILESASTNQTSMYLCASSRIRLKEMNTEAFFGQGTRLTVV.

This sequence joins TRBV7-6 and TRBJ2-1; 11 bases line up with TRBD2. J gave up 8 bases and V 4 bases, and 13 bases lay outside the gene matches. The CDR3 has 17 amino acids. Germline-derived CDR1 and CDR2 are SGHVS and FNYEAQ. The DNA of the CDR3 is TGTGCCAGCAGCTCAACCCCCACTAGCGGGAGAGGCGATGAGCAGTTCTTC. It specifies CASSSTPTSGRGDEQFF.

The chain links TRBV6-5 to TRBJ2-3; TRBD2 matches at 12 bases. J gave up 5 bases and V 6 bases, and 6 bases lay outside the gene matches. This CDR3 comprises 15 residues. CDR1 is MNHEY, CDR2 SVGAGI, per germline. The CDR3 is CASRPSGRGGDTQYF. The CDR3 DNA is TGTGCCAGCAGGCCTAGCGGGAGGGGGGGAGATACGCAGTATTTT.

Regarding this clone: The same CDR3 can be traced to other DNA sequences in this sample. This chain uses TRBV5-4 with TRBJ2-7; 7 nucleotides line up with TRBD1. Germline CDR1 and CDR2: SGHNT and YYREEE (reference sequence). This CDR3 spans 14 amino acids. V was pared by 3 bases and J by 1 base, with 4 bases of the junction left unmatched. The chain's CDR3 is CASSSNRGSYEQYF. The CDR3 DNA reads TGTGCCAGCAGCTCCAACAGGGGTTCCTACGAGCAGTACTTC.

This clone appeared once. The sample carries other DNA sequences with the same CDR3. The gene calls are TRBV7-2 and TRBJ2-1, with 10 bases aligning to TRBD2. The V segment lost 2 bases and the J segment 4 bases; nucleotides outside the gene matches: 5. Germline loops: CDR1 SGHTA, CDR2 FQGNSA. There are 16 residues in the CDR3. In DNA, the CDR3 is TGTGCCAGCAGCTTACTAGCGGGAGTTTCGTACAATGAGCAGTTCTTC. Translated: CASSLLAGVSYNEQFF.

The chain links TRBV19 to TRBJ1-5; D may be TRBD1 (5 bases). Germline V lookup: CDR1 LNHDA, CDR2 SQIVND (reference sequence). This CDR3 has 15 amino acids. V lost 7 bases to trimming and J lost 2 bases, with 15 bases between them. DNA of the CDR3: TGTGCCAGTACGGTTAGTGGAGGGGGCAATCAGCCCCAGCATTTT. It specifies CASTVSGGGNQPQHF.

V gene TRBV5-4 combines with J gene TRBJ2-1; unclear D gene. CDR3 length equals 15 residues. The germline V and J ends were trimmed by 0 bases and 6 bases, with 13 bases remaining between them. Per the germline V gene, CDR1 is SGHNT and CDR2 is YYREEE (reference sequence). CDR3 in amino acids: CASSLDQAGGNEQFF. The CDR3 DNA reads TGTGCCAGCAGCTTGGATCAGGCCGGTGGCAATGAGCAGTTCTTC.

The genes are TRBV11-1 and TRBJ2-2, with a possible D match to TRBD1 (6 bases). CDR1 SGHAT and CDR2 FQDESV come from the germline V gene (reference sequence). V gave up 1 base and J gave up 7 bases, with 13 bases separating them. This CDR3 is built from 15 residues. DNA of the CDR3: TGTGCCAGCAGCTTAGGCCCAGGGGCGGGCGGGGAGCTGTTTTTT. The encoded protein is CASSLGPGAGGELFF.

V and J are TRBV5-1 and TRBJ2-7; weak D call: TRBD2 (5 bases). Trimming removed 4 bases at V and 4 bases at J, with 21 bases between. Germline lookup yields CDR1 SGHRS and CDR2 YFSETQ. The CDR3 extends over 16 amino acids. CDR3 protein: CASSTGTYGGGYEQYF. CDR3 DNA sequence: TGCGCCAGCAGCACCGGAACTTACGGAGGAGGATACGAGCAGTACTTC.

This rearrangement joins TRBV11-2 to TRBJ2-1, with 13 bases identical to TRBD2. There are 15 residues in the CDR3. From germline, CDR1 is SGHAT and CDR2 FQNNGV. After removal of 5 bases from V and 7 bases from J, the junction contained 5 bases not matched to a gene. CDR3 sequence reads: CASSRTSGSLNEQFF. DNA of the CDR3: TGTGCCAGCAGCCGGACTAGCGGGAGTTTGAATGAGCAGTTCTTC.

V usage is TRBV5-1 and J usage is TRBJ1-2; 10 nucleotides agree with TRBD1. The CDR3 is made up of 14 amino acids. Germline V lookup: CDR1 SGHRS, CDR2 YFSETQ. V shed 3 bases and J 4 bases; nucleotides not matched to a gene: 3. The CDR3 sequence: CASSSRDRGYGYTF. Here the CDR3 DNA reads TGCGCCAGCAGCTCGAGGGACAGGGGCTATGGCTACACCTTC.

This sequence joins TRBV7-2 and TRBJ1-1; unclear D gene. The V gene's germline CDR1 is SGHTA and CDR2 FQGNSA. With 1 base removed from V and 6 bases from J, the gap between germline ends came to 9 bases. This CDR3 has 13 amino acids. The CDR3 protein is CASSLEFNAEAFF. Written as DNA, the CDR3 is TGTGCCAGCAGCTTAGAATTTAACGCTGAAGCTTTCTTT.

This clone came up many times. The same CDR3 can be traced to other DNA sequences in this sample. The rearrangement joins TRBV28 to TRBJ2-5; D unclear. CDR3 length: 11 residues. The germline V gene encodes CDR1 MDHEN and CDR2 SYDVKM. Trimming removed 2 bases from V and 5 bases from J, with 3 bases in between. CDR3 nucleotide sequence: TGTGCCAGCAGTTTAGGGGAGACCCAGTACTTC. Protein product: CASSLGETQYF.

The chain carries TRBV6-6 and TRBJ1-4; no definite D call. V gave up 0 bases and J gave up 4 bases, with 6 bases separating them. The germline V gene has CDR1 MNHNY and CDR2 SVGAGI (reference sequence). The CDR3 runs 14 residues. CDR3 DNA: TGTGCCAGCAGTTACTCCGGGGTTAATGAAAAACTGTTTTTT. Its translation is CASSYSGVNEKLFF.

V gene TRBV5-4 combines with J gene TRBJ2-5; 9 bases fit TRBD1. The CDR3 is made up of 15 amino acids. Unmatched junction bases numbered 9, after V lost 4 bases and J lost 5 bases. From germline, CDR1 is SGHNT and CDR2 YYREEE (reference sequence). The CDR3 nucleotides are TGTGCCAGCAGCCTACCGGACAGGGGAGGTGAGACCCAGTACTTC. Its translation is CASSLPDRGGETQYF. The variable domain in full, with the rest retrieved from reference TRBV5-4 and TRBJ2-5, is ETGVTQSPTHLIKTRGQQVTLRCSSQSGHNTVSWYQQALGQGPQFIFQYYREEENGRGNFPPRFSGLQFPNYSSELNVNALELDDSALYLCASSLPDRGGETQYFGPGTRLLVL.